A single sample is the source of the 16 T cell receptor beta chains below, sequenced in a study of shared clonotypes between healthy human individuals. CD45RO-negative, CCR7-selected cells formed the naive CD8 fraction, which excluded terminally differentiated effector memory CD45RA+ cells. Sequencing used immunoSEQ multiplex PCR; TCRdb keeps in-frame clones, though not all of them. The profile covers millions of clones, with about 95% appearing a single time and 1.1% taken by the ten largest. Sequencing was done on a sample of naive CD8+ T cells sorted from blood. These receptors were obtained from a man aged 18-30 years in good health.

V gene TRBV5-6 combines with J gene TRBJ1-2, with D possibly TRBD1 on 5 matching bases. Germline V lookup: CDR1 SGHDT, CDR2 YYEEEE. Trimming took off 0 bases at V and 4 bases at J, with 16 bases between the two ends. This CDR3 comprises 16 residues. The CDR3: CASSLARAGLLYGYTF. Here the CDR3 DNA reads TGTGCCAGCAGCTTGGCCAGGGCAGGGCTGCTCTATGGCTACACCTTC.

This chain connects TRBV28 to TRBJ2-1, with a possible D match to TRBD1 (6 bases). Germline loops: CDR1 MDHEN, CDR2 SYDVKM. V was clipped by 5 bases and J by 3 bases, with 11 bases between them. There are 14 residues in the CDR3. DNA of the CDR3: TGTGCCAGCAGTGCCCTACAGGGCTACAATGAGCAGTTCTTC. It specifies CASSALQGYNEQFF.

Points on this clone: This sample includes further DNA sequences coding for the same CDR3. The DNA of the CDR3 is TGCGCCAGCAGCCAAGGGACAGGGGGAGCCTACGAGCAGTACTTC. It specifies CASSQGTGGAYEQYF. The gene calls are TRBV4-3 and TRBJ2-7; 10 bases are a match to TRBD1. J was trimmed by 2 bases and V by 1 base; bases with no gene match: 2. The germline CDR1 and CDR2 sequences are LGHNA and YSLEER. The CDR3 has 15 amino acids.

Comment on this clone: The same CDR3 also results from other DNA sequences found in this sample. The chain joins TRBV7-8 to TRBJ2-7, with D unresolved. V was cut by 1 base and J by 7 bases, with 11 bases left in between. Germline CDR1 reads SGHVS; CDR2 reads FQNEAQ. This CDR3 region has 13 residues. CDR3 nucleotide sequence: TGTGCCAGCAGCTTAGTAGGCCTGGGGGAGCAGTACTTC. As protein: CASSLVGLGEQYF.

The rearrangement links TRBV30 to TRBJ2-5, with 8 bases matching TRBD2. The J segment lost 1 base and the V segment lost 0 bases, leaving 4 bases of the junction unmatched. Germline values: CDR1 GTSNPN, CDR2 SVGIG (reference sequence). CDR3 length: 15 residues. The DNA for the CDR3 is TGTGCCTGGAGTGTATCTCGGGGGGGCCAAGAGACCCAGTACTTC. It encodes CAWSVSRGGQETQYF.

Comments on this clone: Other DNA sequences within the sample encode an identical CDR3. The chain carries TRBV27 and TRBJ2-7; TRBD2 might be the D (5 bases). The CDR3 runs 14 residues. V was clipped by 2 bases and J by 2 bases, with 10 bases between them. The germline CDR1 and CDR2 sequences are MNHEY and SMNVEV (reference sequence). The CDR3 loop reads CASSLGGAAYEQYF. Written as DNA, the CDR3 is TGTGCCAGCAGTTTAGGCGGAGCGGCCTACGAGCAGTACTTC.

V gene TRBV6-5 combines with J gene TRBJ1-5; TRBD1 aligns across 9 bases. V gave up 5 bases and J gave up 7 bases; unmatched junction bases: 6. CDR3 length equals 14 residues. Germline assignment: CDR1 MNHEY and CDR2 SVGAGI. Written as DNA, the CDR3 is TGTGCCAGCAGTGGGGACAGGGATGGACAGCCCCAGCATTTT. Amino acids: CASSGDRDGQPQHF.

The chain recombines TRBV19 with TRBJ2-1, with 9 bases fitting TRBD2. Germline loops: CDR1 LNHDA, CDR2 SQIVND (reference sequence). After removal of 3 bases from V and 8 bases from J, the junction contained 11 bases not matched to a gene. The CDR3 sequence is 16 residues long. CDR3 region: CASSIWAGGPQDEQFF. CDR3 in DNA: TGTGCCAGTAGTATCTGGGCGGGAGGGCCACAGGATGAGCAGTTCTTC. The entire variable domain, with the rest obtained from reference TRBV19 and TRBJ2-1, is as follows: DGGITQSPKYLFRKEGQNVTLSCEQNLNHDAMYWYRQDPGQGLRLIYYSQIVNDFQKGDIAEGYSVSREKKESFPLTVTSAQKNPTAFYLCASSIWAGGPQDEQFFGPGTRLTVL.

This clone has a single count. The CDR3 sequence: CASSIDPGQGTYYGYTF. CDR3 bases: TGTGCCAGTAGTATAGATCCCGGACAGGGGACCTACTATGGCTACACCTTC. This sequence joins TRBV19 and TRBJ1-2, with 9 bases matching TRBD1. From germline, CDR1 is LNHDA and CDR2 SQIVND (reference sequence). The length of the CDR3 is 17 residues. J was trimmed by 3 bases and V by 0 bases; bases with no gene match: 8. Full variable domain (outside the CDR3, taken from reference TRBV19 and TRBJ1-2): DGGITQSPKYLFRKEGQNVTLSCEQNLNHDAMYWYRQDPGQGLRLIYYSQIVNDFQKGDIAEGYSVSREKKESFPLTVTSAQKNPTAFYLCASSIDPGQGTYYGYTFGSGTRLTVV.

Turning to this clone: In the same sample, other DNA sequences code for this CDR3. The genes are TRBV30 and TRBJ2-7; tentative D call: TRBD1 (5 bases). The CDR3 consists of 13 residues. Germline loops: CDR1 GTSNPN, CDR2 SVGIG (reference sequence). The germline V and J ends were trimmed by 0 bases and 4 bases, with 10 bases remaining between them. CDR3 in amino acids: CAWSVGRAYEQYF. CDR3 nucleotide sequence: TGTGCCTGGAGTGTAGGCAGGGCGTACGAGCAGTACTTC. Variable domain in full (rest from reference TRBV30 and TRBJ2-7): SQTIHQWPATLVQPVGSPLSLECTVEGTSNPNLYWYRQAAGRGLQLLFYSVGIGQISSEVPQNLSASRPQDRQFILSSKKLLLSDSGFYLCAWSVGRAYEQYFGPGTRLTVT.

This clone was detected only once. This chain connects TRBV5-1 to TRBJ2-3, with D uncertain. Trimming pared 3 bases from V and 0 bases from J, leaving 14 bases between. Germline V CDR1 and CDR2: SGHRS, YFSETQ. The CDR3 consists of 16 residues. The CDR3 nucleotides read TGCGCCAGCAGCTCCCTAATGGGCGCTAGCACAGATACGCAGTATTTT. Translation: CASSSLMGASTDTQYF.

The J gene is TRBJ2-1, the V gene TRBV29-1; 11 bases map to TRBD1. Germline lookup yields CDR1 SQVTM and CDR2 ANQGSEA. V lost 0 bases, J lost 6 bases, and 1 base stayed unmatched. The CDR3 runs 14 residues. The CDR3 DNA sequence: TGCAGCGTTGAAGAGGGGACAGGGGGCAATGAGCAGTTCTTC. It specifies CSVEEGTGGNEQFF.

This chain links TRBV6-5 with TRBJ2-7; 8 nucleotides agree with TRBD1. After removal of 1 base from V and 3 bases from J, the junction contained 5 bases not matched to a gene. The CDR3 has 15 amino acids. Germline CDR1 MNHEY, CDR2 SVGAGI. CDR3 in DNA: TGTGCCAGCAGTTACTTCGGACAGGGCGACTACGAGCAGTACTTC. This gives the protein CASSYFGQGDYEQYF.

This chain connects TRBV11-2 to TRBJ1-2; D not certain. V was shortened by 0 bases and J by 2 bases, with 10 bases between the two germline ends. Germline CDR1 and CDR2: SGHAT and FQNNGV. The CDR3 covers 15 residues. CDR3 sequence (DNA): TGTGCCAGCAGCTTAGATACGGTCGGGAACTATGGCTACACCTTC. This sequence encodes CASSLDTVGNYGYTF.

J is TRBJ2-5 and V is TRBV6-5; 8 nucleotides align to TRBD1. This CDR3 has 16 residues. Germline V gene lookup returns CDR1 MNHEY and CDR2 SVGAGI. Trimming at V came to 2 bases and at J to 3 bases, leaving 8 bases not matched to a gene. Here the CDR3 reads CASSYPHDRGEETQYF. The CDR3 DNA is TGTGCCAGCAGTTACCCTCACGACAGGGGAGAAGAGACCCAGTACTTC.

This chain joins TRBV28 and TRBJ2-7, with TRBD1 matching over 8 bases. Germline CDR1 and CDR2: MDHEN and SYDVKM. CDR3 length: 17 amino acids. Trimming removed 3 bases from V and 2 bases from J; junction bases left unmatched: 12. The CDR3 sequence: CASSFGTGGVIAYEQYF. Written as DNA, the CDR3 is TGTGCCAGCAGTTTCGGGACAGGTGGTGTGATCGCCTACGAGCAGTACTTC.